The sequence of this TCR beta chain was determined in a study of spatial heterogeneity in lung cancer. Documented time point: sample taken at primary tumor resection. TCRdb re-called the 5' RACE reads through MiXCR, storing one row per CDR3 protein. This sample yields 39,000 or so distinct CDR3 sequences, of which 3% to 3.5% are seen a single time; about 37% belongs to the top ten. This clonotype turned up a few times. The origin of this receptor is a male donor with early-stage non-small cell lung cancer. The sample was normal lung tissue next to the tumor, taken at surgery.

The CDR3 reads CSALQGTGNTIYF. The CDR3 nucleotides are TGCAGTGCTTTACAGGGGACTGGAAACACCATATATTTT. The gene calls are TRBV20-1 and TRBJ1-3; the match to TRBD1 covers 7 bases. The CDR3 totals 13 residues. Losses at the gene ends were 5 bases for V and 2 bases for J; bases not matched to a gene: 3. CDR1 is DFQATT and CDR2 is SNEGSKA in the germline V gene (reference sequence).